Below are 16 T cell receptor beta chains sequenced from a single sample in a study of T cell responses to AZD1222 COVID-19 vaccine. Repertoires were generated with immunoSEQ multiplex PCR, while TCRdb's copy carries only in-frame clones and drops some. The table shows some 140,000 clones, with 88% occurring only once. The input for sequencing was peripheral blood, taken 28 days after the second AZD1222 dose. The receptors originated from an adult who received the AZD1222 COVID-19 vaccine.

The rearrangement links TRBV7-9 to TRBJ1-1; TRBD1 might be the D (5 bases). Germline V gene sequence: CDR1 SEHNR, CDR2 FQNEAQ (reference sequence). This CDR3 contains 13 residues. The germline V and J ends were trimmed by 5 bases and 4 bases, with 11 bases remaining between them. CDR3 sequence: CASSASGSTEAFF. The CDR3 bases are TGTGCCAGCAGCGCATCAGGGAGCACTGAAGCTTTCTTT.

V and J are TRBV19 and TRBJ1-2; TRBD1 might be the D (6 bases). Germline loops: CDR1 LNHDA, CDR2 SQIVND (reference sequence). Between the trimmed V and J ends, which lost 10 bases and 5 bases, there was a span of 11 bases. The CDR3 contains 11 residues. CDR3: CATKQGYGYTF. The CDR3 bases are TGTGCCACCAAACAGGGTTATGGCTACACCTTC. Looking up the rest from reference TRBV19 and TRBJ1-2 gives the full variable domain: DGGITQSPKYLFRKEGQNVTLSCEQNLNHDAMYWYRQDPGQGLRLIYYSQIVNDFQKGDIAEGYSVSREKKESFPLTVTSAQKNPTAFYLCATKQGYGYTFGSGTRLTVV.

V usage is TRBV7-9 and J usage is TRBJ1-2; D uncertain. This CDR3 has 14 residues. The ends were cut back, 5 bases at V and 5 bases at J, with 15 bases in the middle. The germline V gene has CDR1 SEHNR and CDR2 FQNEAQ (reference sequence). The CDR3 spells CASSLLEARYGYTF. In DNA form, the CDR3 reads TGTGCCAGCAGCCTCCTGGAGGCGAGGTATGGCTACACCTTC.

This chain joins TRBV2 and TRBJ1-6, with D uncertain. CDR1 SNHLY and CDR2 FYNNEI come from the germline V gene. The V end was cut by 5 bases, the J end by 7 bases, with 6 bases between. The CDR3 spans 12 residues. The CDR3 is CASSRTNSPLHF. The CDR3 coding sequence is TGTGCCAGCAGTCGCACCAATTCACCCCTCCACTTT.

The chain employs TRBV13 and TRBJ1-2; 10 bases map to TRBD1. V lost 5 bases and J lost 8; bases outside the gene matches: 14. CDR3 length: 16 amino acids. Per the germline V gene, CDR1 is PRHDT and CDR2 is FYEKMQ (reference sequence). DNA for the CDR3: TGTGCCAGCAGCAAATTGGGACAGGGGATCCGTCGGGGCTACACCTTC. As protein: CASSKLGQGIRRGYTF.

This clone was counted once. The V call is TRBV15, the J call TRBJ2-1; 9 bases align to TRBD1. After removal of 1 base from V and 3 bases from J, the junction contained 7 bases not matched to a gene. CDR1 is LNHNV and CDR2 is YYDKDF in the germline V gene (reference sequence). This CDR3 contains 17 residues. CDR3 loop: CATSRGVVGQGYNEQFF. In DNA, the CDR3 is TGTGCCACCAGCAGAGGGGTCGTGGGACAGGGCTACAATGAGCAGTTCTTC.

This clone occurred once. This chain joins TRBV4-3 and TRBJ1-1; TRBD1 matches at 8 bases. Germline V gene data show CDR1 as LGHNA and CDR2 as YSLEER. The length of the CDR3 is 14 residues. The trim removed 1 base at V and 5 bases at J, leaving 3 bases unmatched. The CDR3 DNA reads TGCGCCAGCAGCCAAGCAGGGGGCCTGACTGAAGCTTTCTTT. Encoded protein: CASSQAGGLTEAFF.

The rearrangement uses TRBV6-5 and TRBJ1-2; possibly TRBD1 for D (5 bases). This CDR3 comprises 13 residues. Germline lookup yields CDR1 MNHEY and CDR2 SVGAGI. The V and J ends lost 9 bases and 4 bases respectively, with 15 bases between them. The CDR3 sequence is CARGDGTAYGYTF. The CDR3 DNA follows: TGTGCCAGAGGGGACGGTACCGCCTATGGCTACACCTTC.

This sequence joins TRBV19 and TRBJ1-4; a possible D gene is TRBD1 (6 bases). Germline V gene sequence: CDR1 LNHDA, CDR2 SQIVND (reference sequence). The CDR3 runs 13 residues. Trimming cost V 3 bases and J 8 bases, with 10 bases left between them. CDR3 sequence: CASSIQGSEKLFF. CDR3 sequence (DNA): TGTGCCAGTAGTATCCAGGGGTCGGAAAAACTGTTTTTT.

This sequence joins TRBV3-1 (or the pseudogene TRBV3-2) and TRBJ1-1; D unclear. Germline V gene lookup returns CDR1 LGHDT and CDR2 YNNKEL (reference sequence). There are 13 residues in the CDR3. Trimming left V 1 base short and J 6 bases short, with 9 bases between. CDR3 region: CASSQGSGAEAFF. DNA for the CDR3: TGTGCCAGCAGCCAAGGATCGGGTGCTGAAGCTTTCTTT.

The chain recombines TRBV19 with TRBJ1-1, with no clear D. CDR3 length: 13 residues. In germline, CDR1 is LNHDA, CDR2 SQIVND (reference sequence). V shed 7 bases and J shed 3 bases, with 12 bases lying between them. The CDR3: CASIGLGDTEAFF. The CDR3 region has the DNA TGTGCCAGTATAGGCCTCGGGGACACTGAAGCTTTCTTT.

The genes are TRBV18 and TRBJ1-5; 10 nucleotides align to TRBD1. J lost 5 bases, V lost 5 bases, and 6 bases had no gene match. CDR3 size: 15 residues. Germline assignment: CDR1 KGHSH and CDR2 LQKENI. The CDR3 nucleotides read TGTGCCAGCTCATTTGACAGGGGGCCTCATCAGCCCCAGCATTTT. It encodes CASSFDRGPHQPQHF.

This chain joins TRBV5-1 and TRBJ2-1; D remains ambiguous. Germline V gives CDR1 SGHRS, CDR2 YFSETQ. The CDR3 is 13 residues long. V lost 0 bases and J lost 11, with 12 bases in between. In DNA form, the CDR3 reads TGCGCCAGCAGCTTGGGGCAGGTCCTTCAGCAGTTCTTC. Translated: CASSLGQVLQQFF.

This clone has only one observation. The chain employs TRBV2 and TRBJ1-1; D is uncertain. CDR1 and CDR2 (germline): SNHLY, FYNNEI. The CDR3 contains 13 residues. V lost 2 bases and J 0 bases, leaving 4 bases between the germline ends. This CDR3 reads CASSETVNTEAFF. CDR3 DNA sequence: TGTGCCAGCAGTGAAACAGTGAACACTGAAGCTTTCTTT. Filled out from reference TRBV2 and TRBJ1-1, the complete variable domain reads EPEVTQTPSHQVTQMGQEVILRCVPISNHLYFYWYRQILGQKVEFLVSFYNNEISEKSEIFDDQFSVERPDGSNFTLKIRSTKLEDSAMYFCASSETVNTEAFFGQGTRLTVV.

The CDR3 protein is CASLRSPSGDQGEQYF. The CDR3 DNA is TGTGCCAGTTTAAGGTCGCCTAGCGGGGACCAGGGCGAGCAGTACTTC. The V gene is TRBV28, the J gene TRBJ2-7, with TRBD2 identical over 9 bases. CDR1 MDHEN and CDR2 SYDVKM come from the germline V gene. With V trimmed by 9 bases and J by 6 bases, 18 bases remained unmatched. The CDR3 sequence is 16 residues long.

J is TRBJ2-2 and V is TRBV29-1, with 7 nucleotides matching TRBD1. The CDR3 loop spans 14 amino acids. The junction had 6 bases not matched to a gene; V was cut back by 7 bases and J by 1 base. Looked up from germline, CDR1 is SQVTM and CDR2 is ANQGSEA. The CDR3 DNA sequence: TGCAGCGCTCATGGGACAGTGAACACCGGGGAGCTGTTTTTT. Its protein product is CSAHGTVNTGELFF.